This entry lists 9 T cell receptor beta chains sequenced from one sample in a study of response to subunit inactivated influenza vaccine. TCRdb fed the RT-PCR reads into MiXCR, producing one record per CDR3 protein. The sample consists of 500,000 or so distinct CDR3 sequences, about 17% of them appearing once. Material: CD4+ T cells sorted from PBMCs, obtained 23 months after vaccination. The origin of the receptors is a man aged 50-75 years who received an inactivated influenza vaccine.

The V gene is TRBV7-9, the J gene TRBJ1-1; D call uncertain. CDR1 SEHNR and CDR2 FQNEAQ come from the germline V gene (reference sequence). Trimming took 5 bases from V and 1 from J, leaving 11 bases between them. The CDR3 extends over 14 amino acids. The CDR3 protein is CASSPIIGNTEAFF. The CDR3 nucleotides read TGTGCCAGCAGCCCTATCATAGGGAACACTGAAGCTTTCTTT. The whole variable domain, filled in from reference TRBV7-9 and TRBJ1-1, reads DTGVSQNPRHKITKRGQNVTFRCDPISEHNRLYWYRQTLGQGPEFLTYFQNEAQLEKSRLLSDRFSAERPKGSFSTLEIQRTEQGDSAMYLCASSPIIGNTEAFFGQGTRLTVV.

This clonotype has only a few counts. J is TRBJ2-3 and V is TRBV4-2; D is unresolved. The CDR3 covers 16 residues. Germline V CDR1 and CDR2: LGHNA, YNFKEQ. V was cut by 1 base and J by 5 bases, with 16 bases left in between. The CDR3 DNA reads TGTGCCAGCAGCCAAGGAGGCACAGTAGGACGAGATACGCAGTATTTT. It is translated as CASSQGGTVGRDTQYF.

In nucleotides, the CDR3 is TGTGCCAGCAGCTTAGCTCGGGGAGGGGTAACAGATACGCAGTATTTT. As protein: CASSLARGGVTDTQYF. The chain links TRBV7-9 to TRBJ2-3; TRBD2 matches 7 bases. Germline V gene sequence: CDR1 SEHNR, CDR2 FQNEAQ (reference sequence). V shed 0 bases, J shed 3 bases, and the junction held 6 bases outside the gene matches. The CDR3 spans 16 residues.

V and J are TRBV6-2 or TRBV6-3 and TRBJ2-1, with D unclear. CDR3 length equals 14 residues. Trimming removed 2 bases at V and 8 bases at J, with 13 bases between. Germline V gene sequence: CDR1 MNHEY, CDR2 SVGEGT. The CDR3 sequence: CASSYGRLRHEQFF. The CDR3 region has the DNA TGTGCCAGCAGTTACGGGCGGCTTCGTCATGAGCAGTTCTTC.

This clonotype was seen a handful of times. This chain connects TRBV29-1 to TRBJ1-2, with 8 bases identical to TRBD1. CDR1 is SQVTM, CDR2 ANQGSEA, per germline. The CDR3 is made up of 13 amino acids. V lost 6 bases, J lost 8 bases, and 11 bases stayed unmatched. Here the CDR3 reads CSVLTPDRDGYTF. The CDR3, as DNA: TGCAGCGTCCTGACTCCGGACAGGGACGGCTACACCTTC.

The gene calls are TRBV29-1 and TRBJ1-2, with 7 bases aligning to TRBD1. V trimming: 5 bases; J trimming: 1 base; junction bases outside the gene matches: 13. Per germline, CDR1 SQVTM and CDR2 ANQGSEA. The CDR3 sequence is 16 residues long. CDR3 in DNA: TGCAGCGTTCCGCGGGGTAGGGGGCAGGGTAACTATGGCTACACCTTC. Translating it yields CSVPRGRGQGNYGYTF.

CDR3 nucleotides: TGTGCCACCTCGGGACAGGGTGATTACGAGCAGTACTTC. Encoded protein: CATSGQGDYEQYF. The rearrangement joins TRBV15 to TRBJ2-7; 9 bases are shared with TRBD1. V lost 8 bases and J lost 4; bases outside the gene matches: 6. This CDR3 is built from 13 residues. CDR1 is LNHNV, CDR2 YYDKDF, per germline (reference sequence).

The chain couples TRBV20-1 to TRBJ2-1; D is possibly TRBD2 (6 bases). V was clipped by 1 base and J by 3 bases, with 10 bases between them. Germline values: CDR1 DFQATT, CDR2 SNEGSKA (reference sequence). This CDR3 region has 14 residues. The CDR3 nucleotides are TGCAGTGCTAGAGCGGGAGAGCACTACAATGAGCAGTTCTTC. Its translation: CSARAGEHYNEQFF.

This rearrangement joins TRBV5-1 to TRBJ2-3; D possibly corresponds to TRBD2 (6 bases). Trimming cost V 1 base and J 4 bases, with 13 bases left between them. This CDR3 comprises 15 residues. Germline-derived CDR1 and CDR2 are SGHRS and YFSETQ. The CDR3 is CASSLMAGYADTQYF. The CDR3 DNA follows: TGCGCCAGCAGCTTGATGGCGGGGTACGCAGATACGCAGTATTTT.